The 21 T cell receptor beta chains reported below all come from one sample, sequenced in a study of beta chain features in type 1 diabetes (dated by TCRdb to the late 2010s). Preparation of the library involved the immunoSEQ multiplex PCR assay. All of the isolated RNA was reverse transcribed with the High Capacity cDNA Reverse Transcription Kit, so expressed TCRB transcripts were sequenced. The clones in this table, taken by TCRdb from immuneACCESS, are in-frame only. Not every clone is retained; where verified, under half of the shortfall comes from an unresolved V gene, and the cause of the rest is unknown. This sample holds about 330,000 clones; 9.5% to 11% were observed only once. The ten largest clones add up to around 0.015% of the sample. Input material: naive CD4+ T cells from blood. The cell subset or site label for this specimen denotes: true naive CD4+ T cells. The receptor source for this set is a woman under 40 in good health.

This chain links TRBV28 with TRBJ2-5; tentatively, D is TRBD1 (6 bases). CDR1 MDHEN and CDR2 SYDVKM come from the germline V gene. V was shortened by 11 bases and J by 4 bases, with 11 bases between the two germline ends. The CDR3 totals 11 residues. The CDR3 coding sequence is TGTGCCTGTACGGACAGAGAGACCCAGTACTTC. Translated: CACTDRETQYF.

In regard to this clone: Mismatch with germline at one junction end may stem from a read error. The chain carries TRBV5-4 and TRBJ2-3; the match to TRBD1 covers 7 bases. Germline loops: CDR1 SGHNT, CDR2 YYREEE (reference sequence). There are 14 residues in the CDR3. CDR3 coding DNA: TGTGCCAGCAGCTTGGAGGAAGGGGGCTCCGGATCCGCCTTT. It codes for CASSLEEGGSGSAF.

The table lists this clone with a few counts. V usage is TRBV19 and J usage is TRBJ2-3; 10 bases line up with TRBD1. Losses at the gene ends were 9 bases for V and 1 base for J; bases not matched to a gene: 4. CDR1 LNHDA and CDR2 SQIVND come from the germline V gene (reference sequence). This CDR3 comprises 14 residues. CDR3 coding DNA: TGTGCCAGCAGGGACAGGGGCGGCACAGATACGCAGTATTTT. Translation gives CASRDRGGTDTQYF.

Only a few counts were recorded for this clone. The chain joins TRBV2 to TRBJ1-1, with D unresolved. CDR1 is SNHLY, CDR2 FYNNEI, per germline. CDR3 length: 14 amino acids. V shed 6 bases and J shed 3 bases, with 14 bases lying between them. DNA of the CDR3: TGTGCCAGCAGCCAGGTCGCCGGGGACACTGAAGCTTTCTTT. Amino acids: CASSQVAGDTEAFF.

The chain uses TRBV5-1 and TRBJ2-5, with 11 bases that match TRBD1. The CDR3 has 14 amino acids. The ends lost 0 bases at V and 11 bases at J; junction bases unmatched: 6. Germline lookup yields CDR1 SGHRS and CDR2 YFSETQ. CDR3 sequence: CASSLAGTGGAQYF. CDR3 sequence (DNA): TGCGCCAGCAGCTTGGCCGGGACAGGGGGGGCGCAGTACTTC.

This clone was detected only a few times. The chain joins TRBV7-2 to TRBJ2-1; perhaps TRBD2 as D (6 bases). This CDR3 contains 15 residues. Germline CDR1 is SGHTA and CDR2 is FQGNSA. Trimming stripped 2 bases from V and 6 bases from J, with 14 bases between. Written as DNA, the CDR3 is TGTGCCAGCAGCTTACGGCGGGGAACTTCCAATGAGCAGTTCTTC. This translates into CASSLRRGTSNEQFF.

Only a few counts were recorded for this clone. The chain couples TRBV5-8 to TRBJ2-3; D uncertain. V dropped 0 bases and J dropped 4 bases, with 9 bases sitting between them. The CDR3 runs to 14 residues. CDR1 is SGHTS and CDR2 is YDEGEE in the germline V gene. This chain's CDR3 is CASSLGAAADTQYF. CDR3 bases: TGTGCCAGCAGCTTGGGCGCGGCGGCAGATACGCAGTATTTT.

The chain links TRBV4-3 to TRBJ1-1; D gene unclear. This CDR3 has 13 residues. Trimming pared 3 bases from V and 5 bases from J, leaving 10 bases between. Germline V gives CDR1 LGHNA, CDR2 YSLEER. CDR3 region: CASSQAEYTEAFF. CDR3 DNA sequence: TGCGCCAGCAGCCAGGCCGAATATACTGAAGCTTTCTTT.

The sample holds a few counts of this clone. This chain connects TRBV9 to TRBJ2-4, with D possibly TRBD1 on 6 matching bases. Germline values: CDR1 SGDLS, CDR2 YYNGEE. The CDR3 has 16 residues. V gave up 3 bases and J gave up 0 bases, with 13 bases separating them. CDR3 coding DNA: TGTGCCAGCAGCGCTGGAACAGGGTTAGCCAAAAACATTCAGTACTTC. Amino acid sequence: CASSAGTGLAKNIQYF.

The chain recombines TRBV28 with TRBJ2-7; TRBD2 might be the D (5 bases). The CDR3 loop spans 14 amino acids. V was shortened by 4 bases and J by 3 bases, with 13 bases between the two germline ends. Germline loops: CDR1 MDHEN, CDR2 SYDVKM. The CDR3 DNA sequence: TGTGCCAGCAGTTCTCCGTCGGAGGTCTACGAGCAGTACTTC. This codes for CASSSPSEVYEQYF.

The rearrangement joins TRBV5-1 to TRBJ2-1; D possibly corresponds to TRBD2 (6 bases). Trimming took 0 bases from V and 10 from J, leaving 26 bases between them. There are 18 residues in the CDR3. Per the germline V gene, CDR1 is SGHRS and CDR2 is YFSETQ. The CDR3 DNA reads TGCGCCAGCAGCTTGGGACTAGACCGCCTGAGCAAACAGGTAGAGCAGTTCTTC. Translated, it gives CASSLGLDRLSKQVEQFF.

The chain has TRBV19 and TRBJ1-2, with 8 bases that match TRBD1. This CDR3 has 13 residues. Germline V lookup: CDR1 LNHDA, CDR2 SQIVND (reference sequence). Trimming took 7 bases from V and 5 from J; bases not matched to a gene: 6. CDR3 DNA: TGTGCCAGTAACCTCGGGACAGGATATGGCTACACCTTC. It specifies CASNLGTGYGYTF.

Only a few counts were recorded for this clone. The CDR3: CAISTGTSGNYEQFF. CDR3 nucleotide sequence: TGTGCCATCAGTACCGGGACTAGCGGGAACTATGAGCAGTTCTTC. The chain carries TRBV10-3 and TRBJ2-1, with TRBD2 matching 13 bases. Germline assignment: CDR1 ENHRY and CDR2 SYGVKD. V shed 5 bases and J 8 bases; nucleotides not matched to a gene: 6. CDR3 length: 15 residues.

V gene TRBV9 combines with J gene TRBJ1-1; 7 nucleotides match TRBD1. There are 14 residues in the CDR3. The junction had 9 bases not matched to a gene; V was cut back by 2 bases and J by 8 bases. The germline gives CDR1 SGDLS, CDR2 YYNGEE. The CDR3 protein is CASSVRGGTAEAFF. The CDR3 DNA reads TGTGCCAGCAGCGTCCGGGGCGGGACAGCAGAAGCTTTCTTT.

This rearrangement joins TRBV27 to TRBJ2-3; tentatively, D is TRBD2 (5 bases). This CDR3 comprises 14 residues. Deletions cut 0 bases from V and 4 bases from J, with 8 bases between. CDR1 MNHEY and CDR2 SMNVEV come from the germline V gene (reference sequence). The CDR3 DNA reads TGTGCCAGCAGTTTATCGGACGGGGCAGATACGCAGTATTTT. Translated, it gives CASSLSDGADTQYF.

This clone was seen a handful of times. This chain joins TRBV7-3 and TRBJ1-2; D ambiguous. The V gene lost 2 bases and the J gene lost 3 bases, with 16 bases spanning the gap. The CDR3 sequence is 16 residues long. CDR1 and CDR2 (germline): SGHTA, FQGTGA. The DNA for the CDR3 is TGTGCCAGCAGCTTATCACGGGTTCTCGGGGACTATGGCTACACCTTC. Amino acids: CASSLSRVLGDYGYTF.

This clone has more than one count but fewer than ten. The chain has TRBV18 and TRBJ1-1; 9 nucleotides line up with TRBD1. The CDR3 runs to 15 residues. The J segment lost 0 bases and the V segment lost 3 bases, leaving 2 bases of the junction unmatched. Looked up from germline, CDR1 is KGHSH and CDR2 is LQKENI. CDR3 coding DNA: TGTGCCAGCTCACCGGGGACAGGGTTGAACACTGAAGCTTTCTTT. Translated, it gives CASSPGTGLNTEAFF. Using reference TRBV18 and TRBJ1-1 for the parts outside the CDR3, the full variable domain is NAGVMQNPRHLVRRRGQEARLRCSPMKGHSHVYWYRQLPEEGLKFMVYLQKENIIDESGMPKERFSAEFPKEGPSILRIQQVVRGDSAAYFCASSPGTGLNTEAFFGQGTRLTVV.

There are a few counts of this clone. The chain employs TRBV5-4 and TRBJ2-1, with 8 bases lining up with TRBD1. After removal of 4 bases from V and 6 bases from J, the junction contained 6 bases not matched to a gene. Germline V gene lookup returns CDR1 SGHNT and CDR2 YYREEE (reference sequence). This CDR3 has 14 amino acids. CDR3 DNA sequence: TGTGCCAGCAGCAGTCGGACAGGGTCCAATGAGCAGTTCTTC. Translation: CASSSRTGSNEQFF. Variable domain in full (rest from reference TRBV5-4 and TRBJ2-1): ETGVTQSPTHLIKTRGQQVTLRCSSQSGHNTVSWYQQALGQGPQFIFQYYREEENGRGNFPPRFSGLQFPNYSSELNVNALELDDSALYLCASSSRTGSNEQFFGPGTRLTVL.

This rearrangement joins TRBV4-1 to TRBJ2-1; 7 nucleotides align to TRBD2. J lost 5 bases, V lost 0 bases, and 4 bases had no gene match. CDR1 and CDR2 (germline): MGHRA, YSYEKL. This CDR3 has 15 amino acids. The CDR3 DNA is TGCGCCAGCAGCCAAGAGGAGCGGGGAAACAATGAGCAGTTCTTC. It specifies CASSQEERGNNEQFF.

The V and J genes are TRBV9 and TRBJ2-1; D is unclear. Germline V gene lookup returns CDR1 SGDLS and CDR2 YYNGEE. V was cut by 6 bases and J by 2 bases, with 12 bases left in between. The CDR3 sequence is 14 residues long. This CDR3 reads CASNPVSAYNEQFF. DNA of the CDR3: TGTGCCAGCAACCCAGTCTCCGCCTACAATGAGCAGTTCTTC. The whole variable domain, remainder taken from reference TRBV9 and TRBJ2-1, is DSGVTQTPKHLITATGQRVTLRCSPRSGDLSVYWYQQSLDQGLQFLIQYYNGEERAKGNILERFSAQQFPDLHSELNLSSLELGDSALYFCASNPVSAYNEQFFGPGTRLTVL.

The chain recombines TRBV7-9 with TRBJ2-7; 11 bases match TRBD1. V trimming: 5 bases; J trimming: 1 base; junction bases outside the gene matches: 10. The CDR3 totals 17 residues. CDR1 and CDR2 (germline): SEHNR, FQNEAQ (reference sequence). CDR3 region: CASSQVPGQGVSYEQYF. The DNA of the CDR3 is TGTGCCAGCAGCCAGGTACCGGGACAGGGGGTGTCCTACGAGCAGTACTTC.